Listed here are 20 T cell receptor beta chains from one sample, sequenced in a study of T cells in women clearing cervical HPV infection. The data were produced by immunoSEQ multiplex PCR, yet TCRdb's version contains in-frame clones alone and is incomplete. The ten most abundant clones cover about 6% of a sample with tens of thousands of clones. Sequencing was carried out using blood buffy coat. Source of these receptors: a woman between 18 and 70 years old with a cervical HPV16 infection that either progressed to CIN3+ or cleared (not recorded which).

A word on this clone: Read sequence stops 3 residues before the CDR3 end, and the germline J gene provides the missing end. The chain joins TRBV5-4 to TRBJ1-1; 10 bases match TRBD1. With 5 bases clipped from V and 4 bases from J, the junction kept 5 bases outside the gene matches. Germline CDR1 and CDR2: SGHNT and YYREEE (reference sequence). This CDR3 is built from 14 residues. The CDR3 is CASRPGTGVTEAFF. The covered CDR3 bases are TGTGCCAGCAGACCCGGGACAGGGGTCACTGAA. The variable domain in full, with the rest retrieved from reference TRBV5-4 and TRBJ1-1, is ETGVTQSPTHLIKTRGQQVTLRCSSQSGHNTVSWYQQALGQGPQFIFQYYREEENGRGNFPPRFSGLQFPNYSSELNVNALELDDSALYLCASRPGTGVTEAFFGQGTRLTVV.

With respect to this clone: The read comes to an end 3 residues before the CDR3 does, leaving the germline J gene to fill in the end. The chain employs TRBV9 and TRBJ2-3; D remains unclear. Trimming stripped 7 bases from V and 5 bases from J, with 8 bases between. Per germline, CDR1 SGDLS and CDR2 YYNGEE. The CDR3 covers 11 residues. The CDR3 here is CASSARDTQYF. The CDR3 bases that were read are TGTGCCAGCTCCGCCAGAGATACG.

To note about this clone: The CDR3 end is not reached by the read, which stops 3 residues before it; the germline J gene fills it in. The chain carries TRBV10-3 and TRBJ2-1; 10 bases fit TRBD2. This CDR3 is built from 14 residues. The V gene's germline CDR1 is ENHRY and CDR2 SYGVKD. Trimming removed 8 bases from V and 5 bases from J; junction bases left unmatched: 6. The covered CDR3 bases are TGTGCCATCCTTGCTAGCGGGGGCAACAATGAG. Translated: CAILASGGNNE. The whole CDR3 sequence is CAILASGGNNEQFF.

A remark on this clone: The CDR3 end is not reached by the read, which stops 3 residues before it; the germline J gene fills it in. V is TRBV19 and J is TRBJ2-1, with 10 bases aligning to TRBD2. V lost 7 bases and J lost 5; bases outside the gene matches: 2. The CDR3 is 13 amino acids. Germline assignment: CDR1 LNHDA and CDR2 SQIVND (reference sequence). CDR3 loop: CASTSGSHNEQFF. The DNA read from the CDR3 is TGTGCCAGTACTAGCGGGAGCCACAATGAG.

A remark on this clone: The CDR3 end is not reached by the read, which stops 3 residues before it; the germline J gene fills it in. The sample has other DNA sequences that encode this CDR3 too. The chain carries TRBV2 and TRBJ1-1, with a weak D call TRBD1 (6 bases). The CDR3 runs to 14 residues. CDR1 and CDR2 (germline): SNHLY, FYNNEI. The CDR3 is CASSSPRGFVRAFF. Incomplete CDR3 DNA: TGTGCCAGCAGTTCCCCTAGGGGGTTCGTTCGA.

To note about this clone: The CDR3 end falls 3 residues outside the read, so it is completed with the germline J gene. The genes are TRBV20-1 and TRBJ2-4, with 7 bases fitting TRBD1. The length of the CDR3 is 17 residues. Losses at the gene ends were 0 bases for V and 0 bases for J; bases not matched to a gene: 8. From germline, CDR1 is DFQATT and CDR2 SNEGSKA (reference sequence). CDR3 DNA, as far as it was read: TGCAGTGCTAGAGATCAGGCAGGGGGAACAGCCAAAAACATT. It specifies CSARDQAGGTAKNI. The CDR3 in its entirety is CSARDQAGGTAKNIQYF.

A remark on this clone: The read is 3 residues too short to cover the CDR3 end, so that end is filled in from the germline J gene. J is TRBJ2-3 and V is TRBV11-2; a weak D match, TRBD2 (6 bases). The ends were cut back, 3 bases at V and 5 bases at J, with 12 bases in the middle. The CDR3 length is 14 residues. Germline V gives CDR1 SGHAT, CDR2 FQNNGV. This chain's CDR3 is CASSLRLVVDTQYF. CDR3 DNA (partial): TGTGCCAGCAGCTTGAGACTAGTAGTAGATACG.

Comment on this clone: The read halts 3 residues ahead of the CDR3 end, with the missing end drawn from the germline J gene. The rearrangement links TRBV5-4 to TRBJ2-2; D uncertain. The CDR3 has 16 amino acids. CDR1 is SGHNT, CDR2 YYREEE, per germline (reference sequence). V gave up 0 bases and J gave up 5 bases, with 14 bases separating them. Partial CDR3 DNA: TGTGCCAGCAGCTTGGCCTTGTCAGGTGGGACCGGGGAG. It specifies CASSLALSGGTGE. The complete CDR3 protein is CASSLALSGGTGELFF.

As regards this clone: The CDR3 end falls 3 residues outside the read, so it is completed with the germline J gene. This sample includes further DNA sequences coding for the same CDR3. The chain has TRBV14 and TRBJ1-2; 8 positions match TRBD1. CDR1 is SGHDN, CDR2 FVKESK, per germline. V was clipped by 3 bases and J by 4 bases; unmatched bases: 10. CDR3 length equals 16 residues. The chain's CDR3 is CASSQVTGASVYGYTF. The sequenced CDR3 bases are TGTGCCAGCAGCCAGGTGACAGGGGCTTCCGTCTATGGC.

Points on this clone: Read coverage stops 3 residues before the CDR3 terminus; the germline J gene supplies the remainder. The chain employs TRBV19 and TRBJ2-2; D possibly matches TRBD1 or TRBD2 (5 bases each). This CDR3 has 13 residues. CDR1 and CDR2 (germline): LNHDA, SQIVND (reference sequence). CDR3 DNA, as far as it was read: TGTGCCAGTAGTATCAACGAGGGGAGTGTG. As protein: CASSINEGSV. The full CDR3 is CASSINEGSVLFF.

Remarks on this clone: The read terminates 3 residues before the CDR3 end, so the remaining end is supplied by the germline J gene. This sequence joins TRBV18 and TRBJ2-2; no clear D. V was cut by 3 bases and J by 0 bases, with 11 bases left in between. The CDR3 loop spans 16 amino acids. Germline CDR1 is KGHSH and CDR2 is LQKENI. The CDR3 region is CASSPVGTANTGELFF. The DNA read from the CDR3 is TGTGCCAGCTCACCGGTTGGAACAGCGAACACCGGGGAG.

A remark on this clone: The missing CDR3 end, 3 residues past where the read stops, is filled in from the germline J gene. This chain connects TRBV28 to TRBJ2-7; 10 nucleotides match TRBD2. V gave up 7 bases and J gave up 1 base; unmatched junction bases: 4. The CDR3 spans 14 residues. Germline lookup yields CDR1 MDHEN and CDR2 SYDVKM. The CDR3 sequence is CASKTSGLSYEQYF. The part of the CDR3 DNA that was read is TGTGCCAGCAAGACTAGCGGGCTTTCCTACGAG.

Points on this clone: The read gets to within 3 residues of the CDR3 end, and the germline J gene fills in the rest. This rearrangement joins TRBV7-2 to TRBJ1-3; D is unclear. The germline V gene has CDR1 SGHTA and CDR2 FQGNSA. V was shortened by 5 bases and J by 4 bases, with 9 bases between the two germline ends. This CDR3 has 13 amino acids. Partial CDR3 DNA: TGTGCCAGCAGCCCTTCCCCCGGAAACACC. The encoded protein is CASSPSPGNT. Given in full, the CDR3 is CASSPSPGNTIYF.

As regards this clone: The CDR3 goes on 3 residues after the read ends, and that part is filled in from the germline J gene. The chain has TRBV14 and TRBJ1-2; 9 bases are shared with TRBD1. Germline-derived CDR1 and CDR2 are SGHDN and FVKESK. This CDR3 contains 14 residues. The CDR3 DNA, read in part, is TGTGCCAGCAGCCAACCCGGGACAGGGAGAGGC. Protein sequence: CASSQPGTGRG. The full CDR3 is CASSQPGTGRGYTF.

In the case of this clone: The CDR3 end lies 3 residues beyond the end of the read and is filled in from the germline J gene. The rearrangement links TRBV18 to TRBJ2-1, with 10 bases aligning to TRBD2. The V segment lost 6 bases and the J segment 1 base; nucleotides outside the gene matches: 12. This CDR3 has 18 amino acids. Germline CDR1 reads KGHSH; CDR2 reads LQKENI. This CDR3 is CASSTLGISGRSYNEQFF. The sequenced CDR3 bases are TGTGCCAGCTCCACCTTGGGGATTAGCGGGAGGTCCTACAATGAG. Together with reference TRBV18 and TRBJ2-1, the CDR3 gives the full variable domain: NAGVMQNPRHLVRRRGQEARLRCSPMKGHSHVYWYRQLPEEGLKFMVYLQKENIIDESGMPKERFSAEFPKEGPSILRIQQVVRGDSAAYFCASSTLGISGRSYNEQFFGPGTRLTVL.

On this clone: The read ends 3 residues early relative to the CDR3; the germline J gene fills the gap. The chain carries TRBV7-6 and TRBJ1-2; D remains unclear. Germline values: CDR1 SGHVS, CDR2 FNYEAQ. This CDR3 contains 14 residues. CDR3 residues: CASSFTSGTDTYTF. The CDR3 bases that were read are TGTGCCAGCAGCTTTACTAGCGGCACAGATACC.

On this clone: The sequenced fragment ends 3 residues before the CDR3 boundary, so the rest is inferred from the germline J gene. The gene calls are TRBV7-3 and TRBJ1-6; 9 nucleotides align to TRBD1. Germline V gene lookup returns CDR1 SGHTA and CDR2 FQGTGA. With 5 bases clipped from V and 7 bases from J, the junction kept 6 bases outside the gene matches. CDR3 length: 15 amino acids. The CDR3 sequence: CASSLLGQGNSPLHF. Partial CDR3 DNA: TGTGCCAGCAGCCTACTGGGACAGGGCAATTCACCC. Full variable domain (remainder filled in from reference TRBV7-3 and TRBJ1-6): GAGVSQTPSNKVTEKGKYVELRCDPISGHTALYWYRQSLGQGPEFLIYFQGTGAADDSGLPNDRFFAVRPEGSVSTLKIQRTERGDSAVYLCASSLLGQGNSPLHFGNGTRLTVT.

As concerns this clone: The read finishes 3 residues shy of the CDR3 end, and the germline J gene is used to complete it. This sequence joins TRBV4-1 and TRBJ2-5, with 8 positions matching TRBD2. The V segment lost 3 bases and the J segment 6 bases; nucleotides outside the gene matches: 6. From germline, CDR1 is MGHRA and CDR2 YSYEKL. The CDR3 covers 14 residues. CDR3 region: CASSHRTSWQTQYF. The part of the CDR3 DNA that was read is TGCGCCAGCAGCCATAGGACTAGCTGGCAGACC.

The CDR3 reads CSAQTGNQPQHF. The sequenced part of the CDR3 DNA is TGCAGTGCTCAGACGGGGAATCAGCCC. This chain connects TRBV20-1 to TRBJ1-5, with D uncertain. The read gets to within 3 residues of the CDR3 end, and the germline J gene fills in the rest. Between the trimmed V and J ends, which lost 5 bases and 4 bases, there was a span of 9 bases. The CDR3 spans 12 residues. Germline CDR1 and CDR2: DFQATT and SNEGSKA (reference sequence).

As to this clone: The read terminates 3 residues ahead of where the CDR3 ends, so the germline J gene completes it. V is TRBV7-2 and J is TRBJ1-2, with a weak D call TRBD1 (5 bases). This CDR3 has 14 amino acids. Germline loops: CDR1 SGHTA, CDR2 FQGNSA. CDR3: CASSIPGLGYDYTF. The sequenced CDR3 bases are TGTGCCAGCAGCATACCGGGACTAGGCTACGAC.